This TCR beta chain was retrieved from a study of T cells in localized non-small cell lung cancer. Study-wide results and limits: Uninvolved adjacent lung showed peak T cell clonality, exceeding tumor.

The protocol was immunoSEQ multiplex PCR, while the TCRdb copy is restricted to in-frame clones and leaves out a portion. Of around 1,900 clones listed, 25% to 35% are singletons. A word on this clone: The antigen is not known.

Germline V gene sequence: CDR1 SGHRS, CDR2 YFSETQ. CDR3 size: 14 residues. V shed 0 bases and J shed 2 bases, with 9 bases lying between them. This specimen consisted of normal lung tissue next to the tumor, obtained before any cancer treatment. The genes are TRBV5-1 and TRBJ2-7; D assignment may be TRBD1 or TRBD2 (5 bases each). The receptor was isolated from a woman between 35 and 75 years old with stage II lung adenocarcinoma. The CDR3 spells CASSLGDGTYEQYF. In DNA form, the CDR3 reads TGCGCCAGCAGCTTGGGGGACGGGACCTACGAGCAGTACTTC.